A selection of T cell receptor beta chains follows, all from one sample in a study of PD-1 blockade in classical Hodgkin lymphoma. Using immunoSEQ multiplex PCR, the repertoire was profiled, and TCRdb retains in-frame clones only, with some absent. The table records about 39,000 clones, approximately 78% of them present only once. Material: peripheral blood mononuclear cells (PBMCs), obtained before the fourth cycle of nivolumab. The origin of the receptors is a human donor with classical Hodgkin lymphoma. CDR3s include the opening cysteine and the closing phenylalanine or tryptophan. D genes are given only for firm matches. Some rows mark clone size as missing; the rest say once, few, many or name a class of expanded clone.

v_call	j_call	d_call	clone_size	cdr3_aa	cdr3_nt
TRBV19	TRBJ1-2	.	few	CASSVDPTNYGYTF	TGTGCCAGTAGTGTTGACCCAACTAACTATGGCTACACCTTC
TRBV5-1	TRBJ1-5	.	.	CASSLAGQINQPQHF	TGCGCCAGCAGCTTGGCCGGGCAGATCAATCAGCCCCAGCATTTT
TRBV7-9	TRBJ1-1	.	.	CASSLLANTEAFF	TGTGCCAGCAGCTTATTGGCAAACACTGAAGCTTTCTTT
TRBV10-3	TRBJ1-2	.	.	CAISPGPPRGYTF	TGTGCCATCAGCCCGGGGCCTCCGAGGGGCTACACCTTC
TRBV18	TRBJ1-1	.	.	CASSPSELNTEAFF	TGTGCCAGCTCACCGTCGGAGTTGAACACTGAAGCTTTCTTT
TRBV18	TRBJ1-2	TRBD1	.	CASSVSGTGDGGYTF	TGTGCCAGCTCCGTATCCGGGACAGGGGATGGTGGCTACACCTTC
TRBV6-1	TRBJ2-2	TRBD2	once	CASNRGGLNTGELFF	TGTGCCAGCAACCGGGGGGGGTTGAACACCGGGGAGCTGTTTTTT
TRBV7-9	TRBJ1-2	.	.	CASSSSPNYGYTF	TGTGCCAGCAGCTCGTCCCCCAACTATGGCTACACCTTC
TRBV9	TRBJ1-1	TRBD1	.	CASSVVWDRGRAFF	TGTGCCAGCAGCGTAGTATGGGACAGGGGGCGAGCTTTCTTT
TRBV5-1	TRBJ1-1	.	.	CASSLAGRGEAFF	TGCGCCAGCAGCTTGGCCGGAAGGGGTGAAGCTTTCTTT
TRBV19	TRBJ1-1	.	few	CASSIAGTEAFF	TGTGCCAGTAGTATAGCGGGCACTGAAGCTTTCTTT
TRBV9	TRBJ1-2	TRBD1	.	CASSGGQGRDGYTF	TGTGCCAGCAGCGGAGGACAGGGAAGGGATGGCTACACCTTC
TRBV19	TRBJ1-5	.	.	CASSPNSAPQPQHF	TGTGCCAGTAGCCCGAACTCAGCGCCTCAGCCCCAGCATTTT
TRBV9	TRBJ1-2	TRBD1	.	CASSVEAGGYGYTF	TGTGCCAGCAGCGTAGAGGCAGGGGGCTATGGCTACACCTTC
TRBV18	TRBJ1-2	.	.	CASSPMEGRSYGYTF	TGTGCCAGCTCACCAATGGAGGGGCGCTCCTATGGCTACACCTTC
TRBV11-3	TRBJ1-3	.	.	CASSLGGDGVGNTIYF	TGTGCCAGCAGCTTGGGAGGGGACGGCGTTGGAAACACCATATATTTT
TRBV2	TRBJ2-7	TRBD1	.	CASTTTGSSYEQYF	TGTGCCAGCACCACGACAGGGAGCTCCTACGAGCAGTACTTC
TRBV30	TRBJ2-7	.	.	CAWSRGNQEQYF	TGTGCCTGGAGTAGGGGGAATCAAGAGCAGTACTTC
TRBV7-2	TRBJ2-1	.	.	CASSLGYSYNEQFF	TGTGCCAGCAGCTTAGGGTACAGCTACAATGAGCAGTTCTTC
TRBV5-1	TRBJ1-2	TRBD1	.	CASSTTGDYGYTF	TGCGCCAGCAGCACGACAGGGGATTATGGCTACACCTTC
TRBV18	TRBJ1-2	.	.	CASSREDAANYGYTF	TGTGCCAGCTCACGAGAGGACGCGGCTAACTATGGCTACACCTTC
TRBV7-8	TRBJ2-3	TRBD1	.	CASSSRQGVETDTQYF	TGTGCCAGCAGCTCCAGACAGGGGGTAGAAACAGATACGCAGTATTTT
TRBV6-1	TRBJ2-7	TRBD1	.	CASMLDRSSYEQYF	TGTGCCAGCATGCTGGACAGGAGCTCCTACGAGCAGTACTTC
TRBV5-1	TRBJ2-4	.	.	CASSPDIGGAGNIQYF	TGCGCCAGCAGCCCCGACATAGGGGGAGCGGGAAACATTCAGTACTTC
TRBV7-8	TRBJ2-3	.	.	CASRRDPGFSTDTQYF	TGTGCCAGCAGACGCGACCCCGGATTCAGCACAGATACGCAGTATTTT
TRBV5-5	TRBJ2-2	.	.	CASSPSTNTGELFF	TGTGCCAGCAGCCCTTCGACGAACACCGGGGAGCTGTTTTTT
TRBV5-1	TRBJ1-2	.	.	CASSLGQRGDGYTF	TGCGCCAGCAGCTTGGGACAGCGGGGCGATGGCTACACCTTC
TRBV7-2	TRBJ2-7	.	few	CASSLERGSSYEQYF	TGTGCCAGCAGCTTAGAACGGGGCAGCTCCTACGAGCAGTACTTC
TRBV30	TRBJ1-1	.	.	CAWSGSRGAFF	TGTGCCTGGAGCGGCTCTAGGGGAGCTTTCTTT
TRBV13	TRBJ2-5	.	.	CASSLLSPALKQETQYF	TGTGCCAGCAGCTTACTCTCTCCTGCGCTGAAACAAGAGACCCAGTACTTC
TRBV19	TRBJ2-6	.	once	CASSIVFSSGANVLTF	TGTGCCAGTAGTATAGTGTTCAGCTCTGGGGCCAACGTCCTGACTTTC
TRBV18	TRBJ2-2	.	.	CASSPATGELFF	TGTGCCAGCTCACCAGCGACCGGGGAGCTGTTTTTT
TRBV5-4	TRBJ1-1	.	few	CASSPQQGGTEAFF	TGTGCCAGCAGCCCTCAACAGGGCGGGACTGAAGCTTTCTTT
TRBV6-6	TRBJ2-2	TRBD1	once	CASSLQGAHTGELFF	TGTGCCAGCAGTTTACAGGGGGCGCACACCGGGGAGCTGTTTTTT
TRBV27	TRBJ1-2	.	.	CASSLGGNGYTF	TGTGCCAGCAGTTTAGGGGGTAATGGCTACACCTTC
TRBV6-5	TRBJ1-2	TRBD1	.	CASSPGQGGLSGYTF	TGTGCCAGCAGTCCAGGACAGGGGGGGCTGTCTGGCTACACCTTC
TRBV5-4	TRBJ2-5	TRBD1	.	CASSLGTGGLETQYF	TGTGCCAGCAGCTTGGGGACAGGGGGCTTGGAGACCCAGTACTTC
TRBV7-9	TRBJ2-3	TRBD1	.	CASSLGQGADTQYF	TGTGCCAGCAGCTTAGGACAGGGAGCAGATACGCAGTATTTT
TRBV19	TRBJ2-1	TRBD1	.	CASSPGQNEQFF	TGTGCCAGTAGCCCGGGACAGAATGAGCAGTTCTTC
TRBV18	TRBJ1-2	.	.	CASSRSTSIQGYTF	TGTGCCAGCTCACGAAGCACCTCAATACAGGGCTACACCTTC
TRBV7-6	TRBJ2-6	TRBD1	.	CASSLGTGVSGANVLTF	TGTGCCAGCAGCTTAGGGACAGGGGTCTCTGGGGCCAACGTCCTGACTTTC
TRBV2	TRBJ2-3	.	.	CASRQLTSTDTQYF	TGTGCCAGCCGACAGTTGACTAGCACAGATACGCAGTATTTT
TRBV6-5	TRBJ2-7	.	few	CASSSNYEQYF	TGTGCCAGCAGTTCTAACTACGAGCAGTACTTC
TRBV7-8	TRBJ1-5	TRBD1	.	CASSFPPRDRGYQPQHF	TGTGCCAGCAGCTTCCCGCCCCGGGACAGGGGTTATCAGCCCCAGCATTTT
TRBV7-9	TRBJ2-3	.	once	CASSFFAGFTDTQYF	TGTGCCAGCAGCTTCTTCGCGGGGTTCACAGATACGCAGTATTTT
TRBV10-1	TRBJ1-6	.	few	CASSKTRANSPLHF	TGCGCCAGCAGTAAGACAAGGGCTAATTCACCCCTCCACTTT
TRBV19	TRBJ2-5	.	.	CASSIAGGLQETQYF	TGTGCCAGTAGTATAGCGGGGGGCCTCCAAGAGACCCAGTACTTC
TRBV5-4	TRBJ2-3	TRBD2	.	CASTSGGAVGDTQYF	TGTGCCAGCACTAGCGGGGGGGCCGTTGGAGATACGCAGTATTTT
TRBV5-1	TRBJ1-5	.	.	CASSFLGIVGQPQHF	TGCGCCAGCAGCTTCCTGGGGATTGTAGGCCAGCCCCAGCATTTT
TRBV19	TRBJ1-5	.	many	CASSPSLGGALQPQHF	TGTGCCAGTAGTCCTTCACTCGGCGGGGCCCTTCAGCCCCAGCATTTT
TRBV7-2	TRBJ1-1	TRBD1	.	CASSLDDRANTEAFF	TGTGCCAGCAGCTTAGATGACAGGGCGAACACTGAAGCTTTCTTT
TRBV6-1	TRBJ1-3	.	few	CASQTGISGNTIYF	TGTGCCTCCCAAACAGGGATCTCTGGAAACACCATATATTTT
TRBV2	TRBJ1-1	.	.	CASSVRQSNTEAFF	TGTGCCAGCAGTGTGAGACAGAGCAACACTGAAGCTTTCTTT
TRBV5-1	TRBJ2-1	.	.	CASSDRGQAAYNEQFF	TGCGCCAGCAGCGACCGTGGCCAGGCTGCCTACAATGAGCAGTTCTTC
TRBV19	TRBJ1-6	.	.	CASRAEWGNSPLHF	TGTGCCAGTAGGGCAGAATGGGGGAATTCACCCCTCCACTTT
TRBV19	TRBJ1-1	.	few	CASSIAGYTEAFF	TGTGCCAGTAGTATAGCAGGGTACACTGAAGCTTTCTTT
TRBV30	TRBJ1-4	.	.	CAWSRQIATNEKLFF	TGTGCCTGGAGTAGACAGATTGCAACTAATGAAAAACTGTTTTTT